These 5 T cell receptor beta chains came from one sample sequenced in a study of blood T cells in healthy people across ages. Combining a sample-barcoded 5' primer with a J-beta primer mix, a second PCR ran for roughly 7 to 12 cycles. TCRdb reprocessed the 5' RACE reads with MiXCR, giving one entry per CDR3 protein. Here the sample spans approximately 1.5 million distinct CDR3 sequences, approximately 43% being singletons. The sequenced material came from blood. The receptors originated from a woman under 30 in good health.

In this sample, this clonotype turned up a few times. The rearrangement uses TRBV20-1 and TRBJ2-7; D uncertain. CDR3 size: 13 residues. CDR1 is DFQATT and CDR2 is SNEGSKA in the germline V gene (reference sequence). Trimming removed 3 bases at V and 3 bases at J, with 12 bases between. CDR3 sequence (DNA): TGCAGTGCTAGTACCAGGTCCCACTACGAGCAGTACTTC. Translation: CSASTRSHYEQYF.

The gene calls are TRBV6-1 and TRBJ1-6, with D possibly matching TRBD1 (6 bases). Germline CDR1 and CDR2: MNHNS and SASEGT. Trimming removed 6 bases at V and 5 bases at J, with 20 bases between. The CDR3 loop spans 17 amino acids. The CDR3 reads CASRSRGFVLNNSPLHF. The CDR3 DNA reads as TGTGCCAGCAGGAGCAGGGGTTTCGTTTTAAATAATTCACCCCTCCACTTT.

Written as DNA, the CDR3 is TGCGCCAGCAGCCAAGTGATGGCTCAGAATTCACCCCTCCACTTT. As protein: CASSQVMAQNSPLHF. The J gene is TRBJ1-6, the V gene TRBV4-3; D is unresolved. In germline, CDR1 is LGHNA, CDR2 YSLEER. There are 15 residues in the CDR3. The germline V and J ends were trimmed by 1 base and 7 bases, with 11 bases remaining between them.

This clonotype was picked up many times. The chain combines TRBV12-3 or TRBV12-4 with TRBJ2-3; D is uncertain. The CDR3 contains 15 residues. Trimming cost V 5 bases and J 1 base, with 13 bases left between them. CDR3 coding DNA: TGTGCCAGCAGTCCAGGTCTACCGGGCACAGATACGCAGTATTTT. As protein: CASSPGLPGTDTQYF.

This clonotype appeared a single time. Possible read error: a much larger clone is one base away. V and J are TRBV7-3 and TRBJ2-7; 13 bases fit TRBD2. The CDR3 runs to 15 residues. Germline trimming cut 5 bases from V and 7 bases from J; bases unmatched to any gene: 8. CDR1 and CDR2 from the germline V gene are SGHTA and FQGTGA. CDR3 bases: TGTGCCAGCAGCACGGGACTAGCGGGGTACAATGAGCAGTACTTC. It specifies CASSTGLAGYNEQYF. Full variable domain (rest looked up from reference TRBV7-3 and TRBJ2-7): GAGVSQTPSNKVTEKGKYVELRCDPISGHTALYWYRQSLGQGPEFLIYFQGTGAADDSGLPNDRFFAVRPEGSVSTLKIQRTERGDSAVYLCASSTGLAGYNEQYFGPGTRLTVT.